The 17 T cell receptor beta chains below come from one sample, sequenced in a study of T cell responses to AZD1222 COVID-19 vaccine. Using immunoSEQ multiplex PCR, the repertoire was profiled, and TCRdb retains in-frame clones only, with some absent. The sample consists of about 76,000 clones, roughly nine tenths of them appearing once. The material sequenced was peripheral blood, taken on day 0 of AZD1222 vaccination. The origin of the receptors is an adult in good health.

The CDR3 spells CASSGDATNEKLFF. DNA of the CDR3: TGTGCCAGCTCAGGCGATGCAACTAATGAAAAACTGTTTTTT. This chain connects TRBV9 to TRBJ1-4, with unresolved D. Looked up from germline, CDR1 is SGDLS and CDR2 is YYNGEE. This CDR3 is built from 14 residues. With 7 bases removed from V and 0 bases from J, the gap between germline ends came to 10 bases.

The rearrangement links TRBV28 to TRBJ1-2, with 12 bases fitting TRBD1. J gave up 4 bases and V 6 bases, and 9 bases lay outside the gene matches. This CDR3 contains 16 residues. Germline CDR1 and CDR2: MDHEN and SYDVKM. The CDR3 DNA follows: TGTGCCAGCAGCTACCCAGGGACAGGGGGCCTCTATGGCTACACCTTC. Amino acid sequence: CASSYPGTGGLYGYTF.

This clone showed up just once. The chain joins TRBV19 to TRBJ2-7; TRBD1 aligns across 7 bases. V was pared by 3 bases and J by 7 bases, with 21 bases of the junction left unmatched. CDR1 is LNHDA and CDR2 is SQIVND in the germline V gene (reference sequence). The CDR3 has 18 amino acids. CDR3 coding DNA: TGTGCCAGTAGTATCAGACAGGGCTTACTCCGGACTGCGGAGGAGCAGTACTTC. It is translated as CASSIRQGLLRTAEEQYF.

The chain couples TRBV6-6 to TRBJ2-7, with D perhaps matching TRBD2 (6 bases). The CDR3 is 14 residues long. The germline gives CDR1 MNHNY, CDR2 SVGAGI (reference sequence). With 0 bases removed from V and 5 bases from J, the gap between germline ends came to 11 bases. Written as DNA, the CDR3 is TGTGCCAGCAGTTACTCGGAGGGTCGGAACGAGCAGTACTTC. Residues: CASSYSEGRNEQYF.

The chain has TRBV6-2 or TRBV6-3 and TRBJ1-1; D ambiguous. V was trimmed by 0 bases and J by 3 bases, leaving 11 bases between them. The CDR3 length is 15 residues. CDR1 MNHEY and CDR2 SVGEGT come from the germline V gene. The CDR3: CASSYSAARYTEAFF. The CDR3, as DNA: TGTGCCAGCAGTTACTCTGCGGCCCGATACACTGAAGCTTTCTTT.

The genes are TRBV6-5 and TRBJ1-2; 10 nucleotides match TRBD1. The germline CDR1 and CDR2 sequences are MNHEY and SVGAGI. J gave up 4 bases and V 7 bases, and 9 bases lay outside the gene matches. This CDR3 has 15 residues. CDR3 bases: TGTGCCAGCACCGATCCGACAGGGGGCTTCTATGGCTACACCTTC. Its translation: CASTDPTGGFYGYTF.

The chain is built from TRBV5-6 and TRBJ1-3, with TRBD1 identical over 8 bases. The CDR3 runs 16 residues. V lost 4 bases, J lost 0 bases, and 6 bases stayed unmatched. CDR1 is SGHDT and CDR2 is YYEEEE in the germline V gene. Written as DNA, the CDR3 is TGTGCCAGCAGCAAAGATACAGGGGGCTCTGGAAACACCATATATTTT. The encoded protein is CASSKDTGGSGNTIYF.

CDR3 coding DNA: TGTGCCAGCAGTTACAAAGGACAGAATAATTCACCCCTCCACTTT. Its protein is CASSYKGQNNSPLHF. The rearrangement joins TRBV6-5 to TRBJ1-6; tentatively, D is TRBD1 (6 bases). The CDR3 runs 15 residues. Trimming removed 2 bases from V and 5 bases from J, with 10 bases in between. Germline lookup yields CDR1 MNHEY and CDR2 SVGAGI.

V gene TRBV4-2 combines with J gene TRBJ1-1; 10 bases match TRBD1. The CDR3 is 15 amino acids. The junction had 2 bases not matched to a gene; V was cut back by 0 bases and J by 4 bases. CDR1 LGHNA and CDR2 YNFKEQ come from the germline V gene. The chain's CDR3 is CASSQDGTGVTEAFF. CDR3 nucleotides: TGTGCCAGCAGCCAAGATGGGACAGGGGTCACTGAAGCTTTCTTT.

The V call is TRBV5-6, the J call TRBJ1-1; D is undetermined. The V end was cut by 2 bases, the J end by 6 bases, with 8 bases between. In germline, CDR1 is SGHDT, CDR2 YYEEEE. This CDR3 region has 12 residues. CDR3 protein: CASSFGTAEAFF. Here the CDR3 DNA reads TGTGCCAGCAGCTTTGGAACTGCTGAAGCTTTCTTT.

The V call is TRBV5-1, the J call TRBJ1-3; 7 bases agree with TRBD1. The J segment lost 2 bases and the V segment lost 3 bases, leaving 5 bases of the junction unmatched. Germline CDR1 SGHRS, CDR2 YFSETQ. CDR3 length: 15 amino acids. CDR3 nucleotide sequence: TGCGCCAGCAGCTCTGGACAGGCCGCTGGAAACACCATATATTTT. This codes for CASSSGQAAGNTIYF.

V and J are TRBV25-1 and TRBJ1-4; no clear D. CDR3 length: 15 amino acids. CDR1 is MGHDK, CDR2 SYGVNS, per germline. Trimming left V 5 bases short and J 0 bases short, with 10 bases between. The CDR3 spells CASSNPVATNEKLFF. The CDR3 DNA follows: TGTGCCAGCAGTAACCCTGTCGCAACTAATGAAAAACTGTTTTTT.

This rearrangement joins TRBV4-3 to TRBJ1-1; 7 bases line up with TRBD1. The CDR3 has 13 amino acids. V lost 3 bases, J lost 7 bases, and 5 bases stayed unmatched. Germline V gene sequence: CDR1 LGHNA, CDR2 YSLEER. CDR3 in DNA: TGCGCCAGCAGCCAGGTGAGGACAGGTGAAGCTTTCTTT. This sequence encodes CASSQVRTGEAFF.

This clone was counted only a few times. This chain joins TRBV19 and TRBJ2-7; the D call may be TRBD1 or TRBD2 (5 bases each). The V and J ends lost 0 bases and 0 bases respectively, with 9 bases between them. From germline, CDR1 is LNHDA and CDR2 SQIVND (reference sequence). The CDR3 contains 15 residues. The CDR3 DNA is TGTGCCAGTAGTATAGACCCGGGACCCTCCTACGAGCAGTACTTC. Protein product: CASSIDPGPSYEQYF.

The chain carries TRBV5-6 and TRBJ2-2; 11 bases fit TRBD2. The CDR3 totals 17 residues. CDR1 and CDR2 (germline): SGHDT, YYEEEE. With 1 base clipped from V and 3 bases from J, the junction kept 5 bases outside the gene matches. The CDR3: CASSLFTSGSDTGELFF. The CDR3 bases are TGTGCCAGCAGCTTGTTTACTAGCGGGAGTGACACCGGGGAGCTGTTTTTT.

The chain uses TRBV7-4 and TRBJ1-1; 7 bases are shared with TRBD1. CDR3 length: 18 amino acids. The germline V gene has CDR1 SGHVT and CDR2 SQSDAQ. Germline trimming cut 5 bases from V and 4 bases from J; bases unmatched to any gene: 19. Here the CDR3 reads CASSPLHSLLQGLTEAFF. In DNA form, the CDR3 reads TGTGCCAGCAGCCCCCTACACTCCCTCTTACAGGGGCTCACTGAAGCTTTCTTT.

The rearrangement links TRBV2 to TRBJ2-5, with a possible D match to TRBD1 (7 bases). The ends were cut back, 5 bases at V and 6 bases at J, with 19 bases in the middle. CDR1 and CDR2 from the germline V gene are SNHLY and FYNNEI. This CDR3 has 15 amino acids. CDR3 residues: CASSHMQGGVKTQYF. CDR3 nucleotide sequence: TGTGCCAGCAGTCATATGCAGGGGGGCGTGAAGACCCAGTACTTC.